The clone carrying this T cell receptor (beta chain) showed up just a few times. Its antigen is unknown. These data come from a study of beta chain features in type 1 diabetes. Study results and limitations: More deletions and fewer insertions at VDJ junctions were seen in type 1 diabetes patients. TCRB CDR3s were moderately but significantly shorter in Type 1 diabetes patients in all four CD4+ subsets. There was a possibility that cDNA sequencing over-represented cells with high TCR expression.

Based on CD45RO/CCR7/CD25/CD127/CD95/CD27, CD4+ regulatory, stem cell-like memory, naive and central memory cells were sorted. The CDR3 runs 13 residues. Germline CDR1 MDHEN, CDR2 SYDVKM. Unmatched junction bases numbered 12, after V lost 7 bases and J lost 13 bases. Expressed TCRB transcripts were sequenced because the isolated RNA had all been reverse transcribed beforehand. Naive, central memory and regulatory T cell samples averaged roughly 3.8 million reads. TCRdb's table, derived via immunoSEQ multiplex PCR, lists solely in-frame clones and lacks some. The table has about 170,000 clones, around 7.9% seen once; the top ten hold roughly 0.5%.

The sequenced sample consisted of central memory CD4+ T cells from blood. The rearrangement links TRBV28 to TRBJ2-1, with TRBD2 matching over 8 bases. The receptor was isolated from a young man with type 1 diabetes. DNA of the CDR3: TGTGCCAGCATCGATTGGGGTAGCGGGACCCAGTTCTTC. It is translated as CASIDWGSGTQFF.